The 6 T cell receptor beta chains reported below all come from one sample, sequenced in a study of T cell responses to AZD1222 COVID-19 vaccine. Some clones are missing from TCRdb's copy, which holds only in-frame ones; the method was immunoSEQ multiplex PCR. The sample shows about 110,000 clones, about nine tenths of them seen only once. The source was peripheral blood, collected on day 0 of AZD1222 vaccination. The receptors originated from an adult in good health.

The chain combines TRBV29-1 with TRBJ2-7; D not resolved. The CDR3 runs to 13 residues. The V gene's germline CDR1 is SQVTM and CDR2 ANQGSEA. The ends were cut back, 4 bases at V and 0 bases at J, with 10 bases in the middle. CDR3 sequence (DNA): TGCAGCGTTGGGGGAAGGTTCTCCTACGAGCAGTACTTC. It specifies CSVGGRFSYEQYF.

The chain employs TRBV10-3 and TRBJ2-1; TRBD2 matches at 10 bases. The V segment lost 4 bases and the J segment 1 base; nucleotides outside the gene matches: 13. CDR3 length: 19 amino acids. CDR1 ENHRY and CDR2 SYGVKD come from the germline V gene. In DNA, the CDR3 is TGTGCCATCAGTGGGCCCGGAAGGAGCGGGAGGGCTTCCTACAATGAGCAGTTCTTC. It encodes CAISGPGRSGRASYNEQFF.

To note about this clone: The same CDR3 also results from other DNA sequences found in this sample. The rearrangement uses TRBV6-2 or TRBV6-3 and TRBJ1-1; D not certain. There are 13 residues in the CDR3. The V and J ends lost 3 bases and 0 bases respectively, with 5 bases between them. Per germline, CDR1 MNHEY and CDR2 SVGEGT. This chain's CDR3 is CASSYGMNTEAFF. In DNA form, the CDR3 reads TGTGCCAGCAGTTATGGGATGAACACTGAAGCTTTCTTT.

The CDR3 loop reads CASSQDARASGNTIYF. The CDR3 nucleotides are TGCGCCAGCAGCCAAGATGCCAGGGCTTCGGGAAACACCATATATTTT. The rearrangement uses TRBV4-1 and TRBJ1-3, with a weak D call TRBD1 (5 bases). CDR1 and CDR2 from the germline V gene are MGHRA and YSYEKL. Trimming pared 0 bases from V and 4 bases from J, leaving 13 bases between. The CDR3 length is 16 residues.

Here the CDR3 reads CASSWDRADEQYF. In nucleotides, the CDR3 is TGTGCCAGCAGCTGGGACAGGGCAGACGAGCAGTACTTC. The chain uses TRBV7-6 and TRBJ2-7; 9 nucleotides line up with TRBD1. CDR3 size: 13 residues. Germline-derived CDR1 and CDR2 are SGHVS and FNYEAQ. V gave up 4 bases and J gave up 5 bases; unmatched junction bases: 3. Looking up the rest from reference TRBV7-6 and TRBJ2-7 gives the full variable domain: GAGVSQSPRYKVTKRGQDVALRCDPISGHVSLYWYRQALGQGPEFLTYFNYEAQQDKSGLPNDRFSAERPEGSISTLTIQRTEQRDSAMYRCASSWDRADEQYFGPGTRLTVT.

J is TRBJ2-2 and V is TRBV5-6; D is possibly TRBD1 (6 bases). Germline lookup yields CDR1 SGHDT and CDR2 YYEEEE. Trimming stripped 5 bases from V and 5 bases from J, with 10 bases between. The CDR3 is made up of 13 amino acids. The CDR3 here is CASRSRGTGELFF. CDR3 nucleotide sequence: TGTGCCAGCAGATCCAGGGGTACCGGGGAGCTGTTTTTT.